Following are 23 T cell receptor beta chains from one sample sequenced in a study of cytomegalovirus exposure and HLA in healthy donors. Sequencing was performed with immunoSEQ multiplex PCR; in TCRdb, only in-frame clones are kept and a portion is missing. The repertoire includes some 61,000 clones, around 97% of them detected once, and about 1.6% sits in the top ten. Sequencing was carried out using PBMCs. These receptors were obtained from a woman younger than 30 in good health and CMV-seropositive.

This sequence joins TRBV7-9 and TRBJ1-1; the match to TRBD1 covers 9 bases. The CDR3 runs to 13 residues. J gave up 11 bases and V 4 bases, and 8 bases lay outside the gene matches. CDR1 and CDR2 from the germline V gene are SEHNR and FQNEAQ (reference sequence). CDR3 bases: TGTGCCAGCAGCTCCGGGACAGGGCAGCACGCTTTCTTT. Residues: CASSSGTGQHAFF.

The chain uses TRBV30 and TRBJ2-7; no firm D call. Trimming took off 2 bases at V and 5 bases at J, with 22 bases between the two ends. Per the germline V gene, CDR1 is GTSNPN and CDR2 is SVGIG (reference sequence). The CDR3 loop spans 16 amino acids. This CDR3 is CAWSPRTLVEAHEQYF. The DNA of the CDR3 is TGTGCCTGGAGTCCTCGTACCCTAGTCGAGGCCCACGAGCAGTACTTC.

V gene TRBV28 combines with J gene TRBJ2-2; 8 bases map to TRBD2. CDR3 size: 14 residues. The V gene's germline CDR1 is MDHEN and CDR2 SYDVKM. J was trimmed by 6 bases and V by 1 base; bases with no gene match: 1. The CDR3 spells CASSLSGGAGELFF. The CDR3 DNA follows: TGTGCCAGCAGTTTATCCGGGGGGGCCGGGGAGCTGTTTTTT.

V gene TRBV6-1 combines with J gene TRBJ2-2; 10 positions agree with TRBD2. Germline CDR1 MNHNS, CDR2 SASEGT. The CDR3 covers 17 residues. Trimming at V came to 2 bases and at J to 1 base, leaving 4 bases not matched to a gene. CDR3: CASSELVAGGNTGELFF. CDR3 coding DNA: TGTGCCAGCAGTGAATTGGTAGCGGGAGGGAACACCGGGGAGCTGTTTTTT.

The chain has TRBV4-1 and TRBJ2-1; 9 nucleotides agree with TRBD1. Unmatched junction bases numbered 11, after V lost 0 bases and J lost 5 bases. The length of the CDR3 is 18 residues. The germline V gene encodes CDR1 MGHRA and CDR2 YSYEKL. CDR3 loop: CASSQDRTGTGSNNEQFF. The CDR3 DNA reads as TGCGCCAGCAGCCAAGATAGGACCGGGACAGGGAGTAACAATGAGCAGTTCTTC.

The J gene is TRBJ1-1, the V gene TRBV6-5; D is possibly TRBD1 (5 bases). The CDR3 is 15 amino acids. In germline, CDR1 is MNHEY, CDR2 SVGAGI. The V and J ends lost 5 bases and 1 base respectively, with 14 bases between them. CDR3 bases: TGTGCCAGCAGTCGGTCAGGGTCGAGGAACACTGAAGCTTTCTTT. It specifies CASSRSGSRNTEAFF.

V is TRBV7-9 and J is TRBJ1-5, with TRBD1 as a possible D gene (5 bases). V gave up 1 base and J gave up 4 bases, with 14 bases separating them. This CDR3 spans 16 amino acids. Germline V gene sequence: CDR1 SEHNR, CDR2 FQNEAQ (reference sequence). The CDR3 protein is CASSLDRAGWNQPQHF. The CDR3 nucleotides read TGTGCCAGCAGCTTAGATCGGGCAGGGTGGAATCAGCCCCAGCATTTT. The variable domain in full, with the rest retrieved from reference TRBV7-9 and TRBJ1-5, is DTGVSQNPRHKITKRGQNVTFRCDPISEHNRLYWYRQTLGQGPEFLTYFQNEAQLEKSRLLSDRFSAERPKGSFSTLEIQRTEQGDSAMYLCASSLDRAGWNQPQHFGDGTRLSIL.

The chain recombines TRBV14 with TRBJ1-1, with D possibly being TRBD1 (6 bases). V was clipped by 4 bases and J by 1 base, with 7 bases between them. The V gene's germline CDR1 is SGHDN and CDR2 FVKESK. The CDR3 has 13 amino acids. CDR3 loop: CASSLQGNTEAFF. In DNA form, the CDR3 reads TGTGCCAGCAGCCTACAGGGGAACACTGAAGCTTTCTTT.

V and J are TRBV28 and TRBJ2-1; possibly TRBD2 for D (5 bases). CDR1 and CDR2 from the germline V gene are MDHEN and SYDVKM. This CDR3 comprises 15 residues. Deletions cut 5 bases from V and 2 bases from J, with 13 bases between. The CDR3 DNA follows: TGTGCCAGCAGTCCGGATAGCGTCCCCTACAATGAGCAGTTCTTC. Translated: CASSPDSVPYNEQFF.

The gene calls are TRBV28 and TRBJ1-1, with a tentative D call TRBD1 (6 bases). Trimming cost V 3 bases and J 3 bases, with 8 bases left between them. The CDR3 has 13 residues. The germline V gene encodes CDR1 MDHEN and CDR2 SYDVKM. CDR3 nucleotide sequence: TGTGCCAGCAGTTTCCCAGGGGACACTGAAGCTTTCTTT. Its protein is CASSFPGDTEAFF.

The table lists this clone with a count of one. The chain combines TRBV5-4 with TRBJ1-2; TRBD1 agrees at 8 bases. The length of the CDR3 is 13 residues. V lost 6 bases to trimming and J lost 4 bases; unmatched junction nucleotides: 5. Germline CDR1 is SGHNT and CDR2 is YYREEE (reference sequence). CDR3 sequence (DNA): TGTGCCAGCACCCCGACAGGGGTCTATGGCTACACCTTC. It specifies CASTPTGVYGYTF.

J is TRBJ2-7 and V is TRBV30, with 8 bases aligning to TRBD1. Germline CDR1 is GTSNPN and CDR2 is SVGIG (reference sequence). The J segment lost 6 bases and the V segment lost 2 bases, leaving 3 bases of the junction unmatched. This CDR3 is built from 12 residues. CDR3 sequence reads: CAWSPDRGEQYF. The CDR3 DNA is TGTGCCTGGAGTCCCGACAGGGGCGAGCAGTACTTC.

This chain links TRBV27 with TRBJ2-7; 8 nucleotides match TRBD1. The CDR3 loop spans 14 amino acids. V shed 4 bases, J shed 2 bases, and the junction held 4 bases outside the gene matches. The V gene's germline CDR1 is MNHEY and CDR2 SMNVEV (reference sequence). CDR3 sequence (DNA): TGTGCCAGCAGTTACGGACAGGGTGCCTACGAGCAGTACTTC. Its translation is CASSYGQGAYEQYF.

The genes are TRBV15 and TRBJ2-1, with D tentatively TRBD2 (5 bases). Trimming left V 2 bases short and J 9 bases short, with 17 bases between. CDR3 size: 15 residues. Per germline, CDR1 LNHNV and CDR2 YYDKDF (reference sequence). The CDR3 is CATSRPVARVSEQFF. In nucleotides, the CDR3 is TGTGCCACCAGCAGACCGGTAGCGCGGGTTAGTGAGCAGTTCTTC.

This clone has only one observation. The chain recombines TRBV4-1 with TRBJ1-3; TRBD1 agrees at 7 bases. Germline assignment: CDR1 MGHRA and CDR2 YSYEKL. The CDR3 length is 15 residues. Germline trimming cut 4 bases from V and 0 bases from J; bases unmatched to any gene: 3. CDR3 in DNA: TGCGCCAGCAGCCGAGGGACAGTCTCTGGAAACACCATATATTTT. This sequence encodes CASSRGTVSGNTIYF.

Only one count was recorded for this clone. CDR3 loop: CASKRGRVSGANVLTF. In DNA, the CDR3 is TGTGCCAGTAAACGGGGGAGGGTTAGTGGGGCCAACGTCCTGACTTTC. The rearrangement links TRBV19 to TRBJ2-6; 7 bases are a match to TRBD2. CDR3 length: 16 residues. In germline, CDR1 is LNHDA, CDR2 SQIVND (reference sequence). The trim removed 7 bases at V and 3 bases at J, leaving 9 bases unmatched.

CDR3 DNA: TGTGCCAGCAGTGCCCGACAGGGGACGGTCAACACTGAAGCTTTCTTT. This translates into CASSARQGTVNTEAFF. The chain recombines TRBV28 with TRBJ1-1, with TRBD1 matching over 8 bases. Trimming cost V 5 bases and J 2 bases; bases outside gene matches: 10. Germline V gives CDR1 MDHEN, CDR2 SYDVKM. The CDR3 runs to 16 residues.

The chain combines TRBV4-1 with TRBJ2-3, with 12 bases matching TRBD2. V lost 0 bases and J lost 9; bases outside the gene matches: 7. The germline CDR1 and CDR2 sequences are MGHRA and YSYEKL. The CDR3 runs to 16 residues. CDR3 nucleotides: TGCGCCAGCAGCCAAGAAGACCTAGCGGGAGGGGCGACGCAGTATTTT. Amino acids: CASSQEDLAGGATQYF.

The chain combines TRBV4-2 with TRBJ2-5, with 9 bases fitting TRBD2. This CDR3 spans 15 amino acids. V lost 2 bases to trimming and J lost 7 bases; unmatched junction nucleotides: 8. CDR1 LGHNA and CDR2 YNFKEQ come from the germline V gene. The CDR3 sequence is CASSQSLAGMVTQYF. CDR3 nucleotide sequence: TGTGCCAGCAGCCAATCCCTAGCGGGAATGGTGACCCAGTACTTC.

J is TRBJ2-5 and V is TRBV2; 10 bases line up with TRBD2. Losses at the gene ends were 1 base for V and 5 bases for J; bases not matched to a gene: 10. From germline, CDR1 is SNHLY and CDR2 FYNNEI. The length of the CDR3 is 17 residues. This CDR3 is CASSEGITSGMGETQYF. The CDR3 DNA is TGTGCCAGCAGTGAAGGCATCACTAGCGGGATGGGGGAGACCCAGTACTTC.

J is TRBJ1-3 and V is TRBV27, with 9 bases identical to TRBD1. Trimming removed 2 bases from V and 7 bases from J; junction bases left unmatched: 6. The CDR3 loop spans 15 amino acids. The germline gives CDR1 MNHEY, CDR2 SMNVEV (reference sequence). The CDR3 is CASSLRGTGWNTIYF. CDR3 bases: TGTGCCAGCAGTTTAAGGGGGACAGGGTGGAACACCATATATTTT.

This rearrangement joins TRBV9 to TRBJ1-4, with TRBD1 matching 8 bases. The trim removed 2 bases at V and 8 bases at J, leaving 8 bases unmatched. CDR3 size: 15 residues. Germline-derived CDR1 and CDR2 are SGDLS and YYNGEE. The CDR3 nucleotides are TGTGCCAGCAGCGTCAGACAGGGGCCTAGGGAAAAACTGTTTTTT. Encoded protein: CASSVRQGPREKLFF.

The chain couples TRBV7-2 to TRBJ1-2, with a possible D match to TRBD1 (5 bases). V was cut by 2 bases and J by 4 bases, with 11 bases left in between. CDR1 and CDR2 from the germline V gene are SGHTA and FQGNSA. This CDR3 is 14 amino acids long. CDR3 bases: TGTGCCAGCAGCTTAACTCAGGGAACCTATGGCTACACCTTC. It yields the protein CASSLTQGTYGYTF.